Each of the 21 T cell receptor beta chains below was sequenced from the same sample in a study of cytomegalovirus exposure and HLA in healthy donors. PCR was performed using 60 Vbeta and 13 Jbeta primers. TCRdb keeps only in-frame clones here, not all; method: immunoSEQ multiplex PCR. The table records about 170,000 clones, around three quarters of them present only once. The sample comprised PBMCs. The receptors here all came from a man aged 40-55 years in good health and CMV-seropositive.

The V gene is TRBV11-3, the J gene TRBJ2-5, with D possibly TRBD2 on 5 matching bases. Germline CDR1 SGHNT, CDR2 YENEEA. This CDR3 region has 15 residues. The ends were cut back, 2 bases at V and 5 bases at J, with 15 bases in the middle. The CDR3 is CASSLNRRRWETQYF. For the CDR3, the DNA is TGTGCCAGCAGCTTAAACCGGAGGAGGTGGGAGACCCAGTACTTC.

V and J are TRBV2 and TRBJ1-5; D uncertain. V gave up 4 bases and J gave up 5 bases, with 6 bases separating them. The length of the CDR3 is 12 residues. Germline V gene data show CDR1 as SNHLY and CDR2 as FYNNEI. The CDR3 DNA sequence: TGTGCCAGCAGTGCGGAGGATCAGCCCCAGCATTTT. This codes for CASSAEDQPQHF.

The CDR3 is CASSAGTGGNEKLFF. CDR3 bases: TGCGCCAGCAGCGCCGGGACAGGGGGTAACGAAAAACTGTTTTTT. This rearrangement joins TRBV5-1 to TRBJ1-4, with 11 bases aligning to TRBD1. V trimming: 4 bases; J trimming: 8 bases; junction bases outside the gene matches: 7. Germline V gene lookup returns CDR1 SGHRS and CDR2 YFSETQ. This CDR3 contains 15 residues.

This chain links TRBV21-1 with TRBJ2-2; the table's D call, TRBD2, was not checked against the DNA. TRBV21-1 is a recognized pseudogene. The CDR3 has 16 residues. CDR3 protein: CASSKVGGRNTGELFF. For the CDR3, the DNA is TGTGCCAGCAGCAAAGTTGGGGGGAGGAACACCGGGGAGCTGTTTTTT.

The V call is TRBV29-1, the J call TRBJ1-2, with TRBD1 as a possible D gene (5 bases). The CDR3 sequence is 13 residues long. Trimming removed 0 bases at V and 4 bases at J, with 9 bases between. The germline V gene has CDR1 SQVTM and CDR2 ANQGSEA. The CDR3 DNA reads TGCAGCGTTGAAGATCAAGGGGCCTATGGCTACACCTTC. This gives the protein CSVEDQGAYGYTF.

V is TRBV6-1 and J is TRBJ2-3; no firm D call. Germline-derived CDR1 and CDR2 are MNHNS and SASEGT. The CDR3 is made up of 14 amino acids. With 6 bases removed from V and 6 bases from J, the gap between germline ends came to 16 bases. This CDR3 is CASSASLRSDTQYF. For the CDR3, the DNA is TGTGCCAGCAGCGCAAGCCTACGATCGGATACGCAGTATTTT.

The rearrangement joins TRBV5-1 to TRBJ1-2; TRBD1 is a possible D gene (5 bases). From germline, CDR1 is SGHRS and CDR2 YFSETQ. The CDR3 is 14 residues long. Trimming pared 4 bases from V and 0 bases from J, leaving 10 bases between. For the CDR3, the DNA is TGCGCCAGCAGCCGACAGATTACTAACTATGGCTACACCTTC. Residues: CASSRQITNYGYTF.

This clone has more than one count but fewer than ten. The V gene is TRBV5-4, the J gene TRBJ2-1; D unresolved. The CDR3 has 15 amino acids. Germline CDR1 is SGHNT and CDR2 is YYREEE (reference sequence). Between the trimmed V and J ends, which lost 5 bases and 5 bases, there was a span of 17 bases. Written as DNA, the CDR3 is TGTGCCAGCAGTATCGGTAGGCTACTACACAATGAGCAGTTCTTC. Amino acids: CASSIGRLLHNEQFF.

This chain connects TRBV18 to TRBJ1-5; no clear D. Per germline, CDR1 KGHSH and CDR2 LQKENI. V shed 6 bases and J shed 2 bases, with 23 bases lying between them. This CDR3 is 18 amino acids long. The CDR3 protein is CASSPGVTSESGNQPQHF. The CDR3 DNA is TGTGCCAGCTCGCCCGGAGTCACTTCGGAATCGGGCAATCAGCCCCAGCATTTT.

Remarks on this clone: One end of the junction varies from germline; a read error may be responsible. The gene calls are TRBV9 and TRBJ1-4, with D possibly TRBD1 on 6 matching bases. The CDR3 loop spans 16 amino acids. Germline assignment: CDR1 SGDLS and CDR2 YYNGEE. CDR3 amino acids: CASSVEARGLNEELFF. CDR3 in DNA: TGTGCCAGCAGCGTAGAGGCCAGGGGTTTGAATGAAGAACTGTTTTTT.

This clone was seen a few times. CDR3 DNA sequence: TGTGCCAGCAGCTCCCGGACAGTCTACGAGCAGTACTTC. Residues: CASSSRTVYEQYF. The rearrangement uses TRBV11-2 and TRBJ2-7; perhaps TRBD1 as D (6 bases). The CDR3 is 13 amino acids. Germline V gene data show CDR1 as SGHAT and CDR2 as FQNNGV. Trimming shortened V by 4 bases and J by 3 bases, and 10 bases separated the two germline ends.

The chain joins TRBV5-1 to TRBJ2-4; 7 positions match TRBD2. Germline values: CDR1 SGHRS, CDR2 YFSETQ. The CDR3 totals 16 residues. Trimming cost V 3 bases and J 6 bases; bases outside gene matches: 12. CDR3 bases: TGCGCCAGCAGCTCCTTCCTGGGGGGGGAAGGAAACATTCAGTACTTC. Protein product: CASSSFLGGEGNIQYF.

J is TRBJ1-3 and V is TRBV7-2; D possibly corresponds to TRBD1 (6 bases). Trimming cost V 5 bases and J 4 bases, with 12 bases left between them. The CDR3 sequence is 14 residues long. CDR1 and CDR2 from the germline V gene are SGHTA and FQGNSA. CDR3 sequence (DNA): TGTGCCAGCAGCGAAGGGGGAGCAGGAAACACCATATATTTT. Protein product: CASSEGGAGNTIYF.

This clone appeared a single time. The chain recombines TRBV25-1 with TRBJ1-2; D may be TRBD1 (6 bases). Germline V CDR1 and CDR2: MGHDK, SYGVNS. With 3 bases removed from V and 6 bases from J, the gap between germline ends came to 20 bases. This CDR3 has 16 residues. CDR3 residues: CASSETVGRGLHGYTF. Here the CDR3 DNA reads TGTGCCAGCAGTGAGACCGTTGGCAGGGGTTTACATGGCTACACCTTC.

The chain is built from TRBV7-9 and TRBJ2-5; D call uncertain. Between the trimmed V and J ends, which lost 5 bases and 2 bases, there was a span of 15 bases. There are 15 residues in the CDR3. The germline V gene encodes CDR1 SEHNR and CDR2 FQNEAQ (reference sequence). CDR3 region: CASSRIAAVQETQYF. The CDR3, as DNA: TGTGCCAGCAGCCGAATCGCGGCAGTTCAAGAGACCCAGTACTTC.

The chain links TRBV4-1 to TRBJ1-3, with D perhaps TRBD1 (5 bases). This CDR3 has 14 amino acids. CDR1 is MGHRA and CDR2 is YSYEKL in the germline V gene. V was clipped by 5 bases and J by 4 bases, with 12 bases between them. CDR3: CASSSPGVGNTIYF. CDR3 coding DNA: TGCGCCAGCAGCTCCCCGGGGGTCGGAAACACCATATATTTT.

This clone was detected a few times. The rearrangement uses TRBV5-4 and TRBJ1-3; weak D call: TRBD1 (5 bases). From germline, CDR1 is SGHNT and CDR2 YYREEE (reference sequence). V dropped 3 bases and J dropped 4 bases, with 8 bases sitting between them. This CDR3 contains 13 residues. The CDR3 here is CASSSRGGNTIYF. Written as DNA, the CDR3 is TGTGCCAGCAGCTCGCGGGGCGGAAACACCATATATTTT.

The chain carries TRBV7-8 and TRBJ2-7, with 11 bases that match TRBD1. Germline V lookup: CDR1 SGHVS, CDR2 FQNEAQ. The J segment lost 3 bases and the V segment lost 1 base, leaving 5 bases of the junction unmatched. The CDR3 has 16 residues. CDR3 nucleotides: TGTGCCAGCAGCTTAGTAGGGACAGGGGGTTTCTACGAGCAGTACTTC. Encoded protein: CASSLVGTGGFYEQYF.

This chain uses TRBV6-1 with TRBJ2-5; 9 nucleotides align to TRBD1. In germline, CDR1 is MNHNS, CDR2 SASEGT. The V segment lost 8 bases and the J segment 4 bases; nucleotides outside the gene matches: 11. This CDR3 contains 15 residues. The CDR3 DNA reads TGTGCCAGCGTGATGGACAGGGGATGGTCAGAGACCCAGTACTTC. Protein sequence: CASVMDRGWSETQYF.

The chain uses TRBV2 and TRBJ2-1; 8 nucleotides agree with TRBD2. This CDR3 spans 16 amino acids. CDR1 is SNHLY and CDR2 is FYNNEI in the germline V gene. Unmatched junction bases numbered 3, after V lost 1 base and J lost 1 base. CDR3 bases: TGTGCCAGCAGTGAAGGCGGGGGGCTTTCCTACAATGAGCAGTTCTTC. Encoded protein: CASSEGGGLSYNEQFF.

This chain joins TRBV30 and TRBJ1-4; D gene uncertain. Germline V gene sequence: CDR1 GTSNPN, CDR2 SVGIG (reference sequence). Between the trimmed V and J ends, which lost 2 bases and 10 bases, there was a span of 11 bases. This CDR3 is 12 amino acids long. The CDR3 loop is CAWSKTAGKLFF. The CDR3 DNA is TGTGCCTGGAGTAAAACGGCGGGAAAACTGTTTTTT.